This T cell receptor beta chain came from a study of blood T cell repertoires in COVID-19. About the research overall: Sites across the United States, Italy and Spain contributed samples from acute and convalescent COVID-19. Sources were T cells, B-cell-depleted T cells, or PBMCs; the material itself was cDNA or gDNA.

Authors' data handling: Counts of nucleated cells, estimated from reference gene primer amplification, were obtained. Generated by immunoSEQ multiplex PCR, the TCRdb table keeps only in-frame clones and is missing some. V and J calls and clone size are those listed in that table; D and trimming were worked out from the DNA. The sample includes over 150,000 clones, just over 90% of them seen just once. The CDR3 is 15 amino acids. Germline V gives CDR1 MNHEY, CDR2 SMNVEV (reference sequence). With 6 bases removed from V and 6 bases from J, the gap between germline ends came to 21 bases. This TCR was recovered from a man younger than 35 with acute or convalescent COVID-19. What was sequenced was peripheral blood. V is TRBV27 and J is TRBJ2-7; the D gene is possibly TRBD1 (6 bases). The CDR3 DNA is TGTGCCAGCAGATATACACAGGGAGCGGCGGTCGAGCAGTACTTC. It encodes CASRYTQGAAVEQYF.